Each of the 2 T cell receptor beta chains below was sequenced from the same sample in a study of blood T cell repertoires in COVID-19. Sequencing was performed with immunoSEQ multiplex PCR; in TCRdb, only in-frame clones are kept and a portion is missing. Of more than 95,000 clones detected, about 80% appear once; the ten largest clones hold approximately 3.6%. Sequencing used peripheral blood. Receptor source: a woman of 80 years or more with active or convalescent COVID-19.

V and J are TRBV5-1 and TRBJ2-1; the D gene is possibly TRBD1 (5 bases). The germline V gene has CDR1 SGHRS and CDR2 YFSETQ. The CDR3 spans 15 residues. Trimming took off 0 bases at V and 4 bases at J, with 11 bases between the two ends. The CDR3: CASSLAAGSYNEQFF. CDR3 in DNA: TGCGCCAGCAGCTTGGCAGCAGGGTCATACAATGAGCAGTTCTTC.

The V gene is TRBV27, the J gene TRBJ1-5; D call uncertain. The CDR3 has 15 amino acids. In germline, CDR1 is MNHEY, CDR2 SMNVEV (reference sequence). The ends were cut back, 2 bases at V and 0 bases at J, with 8 bases in the middle. CDR3 DNA sequence: TGTGCCAGCAGTTTAGAGGGTCTTAGCAATCAGCCCCAGCATTTT. Translated, it gives CASSLEGLSNQPQHF.